The sequence of this T cell receptor beta chain was determined in a study of blood T cell repertoires in COVID-19. Across the study: Some COVID-19 samples were acute and others convalescent; all came from the United States, Italy and Spain.

Seattle researchers signed up patients amid active infection and tracked them longitudinally. Authors' processing steps: Estimation of nucleated cell counts was performed using reference gene primer amplification. The method was immunoSEQ multiplex PCR; TCRdb's version includes in-frame clones alone and lacks a portion of them. The V and J calls and clone size come from that table; D and trimming were worked out from the DNA. The sample lists about 420,000 clones, around nine tenths occurring once. Sequencing was performed on peripheral blood. This sequence was found in a man younger than 30 with COVID-19, enrolled during active disease.

The CDR3 region has the DNA TGTGCCAGCAGCTTAGATTCTCGGACCGGGGAGCTGTTTTTT. Translated: CASSLDSRTGELFF. V and J are TRBV11-3 and TRBJ2-2; D is undetermined. Looked up from germline, CDR1 is SGHNT and CDR2 is YENEEA. CDR3 length equals 14 residues. Trimming pared 0 bases from V and 5 bases from J, leaving 7 bases between.